What follows are 14 T cell receptor beta chains derived from one specimen sequenced in a study of CD8 T cells in Susac syndrome. cDNA came from about 0.5 to 1 ug RNA primed by random hexamers. One entry per CDR3 protein, called by TCRdb with MiXCR from the immunoSEQ multiplex PCR reads. The sample consists of about 300,000 distinct CDR3 sequences, roughly 85% of them appearing once. The sequencing input was CD8+ T cells from PBMCs. The receptor source for this set is a human donor with multiple sclerosis.

This rearrangement joins TRBV7-8 to TRBJ2-1, with unresolved D. The V and J ends lost 2 bases and 7 bases respectively, with 6 bases between them. The CDR3 covers 12 residues. Germline V gives CDR1 SGHVS, CDR2 FQNEAQ. Here the CDR3 DNA reads TGTGCCAGCAGCTTATTCTGGAATGAGCAGTTCTTC. It encodes CASSLFWNEQFF. Complete variable domain (other parts from reference TRBV7-8 and TRBJ2-1): GAGVSQSPRYKVAKRGQDVALRCDPISGHVSLFWYQQALGQGPEFLTYFQNEAQLDKSGLPSDRFFAERPEGSVSTLKIQRTQQEDSAVYLCASSLFWNEQFFGPGTRLTVL.

The chain combines TRBV6-2 or TRBV6-3 with TRBJ2-7, with D unresolved. Between the trimmed V and J ends, which lost 5 bases and 5 bases, there was a span of 7 bases. In germline, CDR1 is MNHEY, CDR2 SVGEGT. The CDR3 contains 11 residues. For the CDR3, the DNA is TGTGCCAGCAGTCTCGCGAACGAGCAGTACTTC. The encoded protein is CASSLANEQYF.

The J gene is TRBJ2-3, the V gene TRBV19, with 14 bases that match TRBD2. Germline trimming cut 1 base from V and 1 base from J; bases unmatched to any gene: 4. The CDR3 consists of 18 residues. Germline lookup yields CDR1 LNHDA and CDR2 SQIVND (reference sequence). This CDR3 reads CASSIGLAGGPGTDTQYF. The CDR3 DNA reads as TGTGCCAGTAGTATAGGACTAGCGGGAGGGCCCGGCACAGATACGCAGTATTTT.

The chain links TRBV5-1 to TRBJ2-3; D might be TRBD2 (6 bases). This CDR3 region has 14 residues. Germline V CDR1 and CDR2: SGHRS, YFSETQ. V gave up 4 bases and J gave up 1 base, with 10 bases separating them. The CDR3 DNA sequence: TGCGCCAGCAGCCCGGGGGTAGGCACAGATACGCAGTATTTT. Translating gives CASSPGVGTDTQYF.

The rearrangement joins TRBV28 to TRBJ2-7; 9 bases match TRBD2. CDR1 MDHEN and CDR2 SYDVKM come from the germline V gene. The CDR3 has 14 amino acids. The V segment lost 2 bases and the J segment 6 bases; nucleotides outside the gene matches: 5. The CDR3 DNA reads TGTGCCAGCAGTTTAGCGGGAGGGCCGAGCGAGCAGTACTTC. Amino acid sequence: CASSLAGGPSEQYF.

This chain joins TRBV24-1 and TRBJ2-3, with TRBD2 identical over 7 bases. The V and J ends lost 10 bases and 4 bases, in that order; junction bases with no gene match: 10. The CDR3 is 14 amino acids. Germline V gives CDR1 KGHDR, CDR2 SFDVKD. DNA of the CDR3: TGTGCCACTCGGGGGAGGGCCCCCTCAGATACGCAGTATTTT. Its protein product is CATRGRAPSDTQYF.

The genes are TRBV27 and TRBJ1-2, with D perhaps matching TRBD1 (5 bases). Trimming shortened V by 1 base and J by 4 bases, and 10 bases separated the two germline ends. CDR3 length: 14 amino acids. Per the germline V gene, CDR1 is MNHEY and CDR2 is SMNVEV (reference sequence). The CDR3 bases are TGTGCCAGCAGTTTATTTGCAGGGCTCTATGGCTACACCTTC. It codes for CASSLFAGLYGYTF.

The gene calls are TRBV12-3 or TRBV12-4 and TRBJ1-1; D is uncertain. The CDR3 covers 15 residues. The V gene lost 4 bases and the J gene lost 1 base, with 13 bases spanning the gap. The CDR3 nucleotides read TGTGCCAGCAGTTCATCCCTGGACGGGAACACTGAAGCTTTCTTT. It yields the protein CASSSSLDGNTEAFF.

The CDR3 DNA follows: TGTGCCAGCAGCTTCTTCGGCCCCGGGGTCTACGAGCAGTACTTC. Translation: CASSFFGPGVYEQYF. This rearrangement joins TRBV7-9 to TRBJ2-7; D is possibly TRBD2 (5 bases). This CDR3 spans 15 amino acids. Between the trimmed V and J ends, which lost 3 bases and 3 bases, there was a span of 15 bases. Germline V CDR1 and CDR2: SEHNR, FQNEAQ (reference sequence).

The chain combines TRBV30 with TRBJ2-2; 7 bases map to TRBD2. The V segment lost 2 bases and the J segment 4 bases; nucleotides outside the gene matches: 13. Germline values: CDR1 GTSNPN, CDR2 SVGIG (reference sequence). The CDR3 loop spans 17 amino acids. CDR3 sequence reads: CAWSLTGTTLGTGELFF. CDR3 coding DNA: TGTGCCTGGAGTTTAACCGGGACTACCCTCGGCACCGGGGAGCTGTTTTTT. The whole variable domain, filled in from reference TRBV30 and TRBJ2-2, reads SQTIHQWPATLVQPVGSPLSLECTVEGTSNPNLYWYRQAAGRGLQLLFYSVGIGQISSEVPQNLSASRPQDRQFILSSKKLLLSDSGFYLCAWSLTGTTLGTGELFFGEGSRLTVL.

The CDR3 DNA reads TGTGCCAGCAGTTACGTCGGTGGCTACGAGCAGTACTTC. Translation gives CASSYVGGYEQYF. The V and J genes are TRBV6-2 or TRBV6-3 and TRBJ2-7; no clear D. This CDR3 has 13 amino acids. The germline gives CDR1 MNHEY, CDR2 SVGEGT. Trimming left V 2 bases short and J 3 bases short, with 8 bases between.

This chain links TRBV4-3 with TRBJ2-7; the D call may be TRBD1 or TRBD2 (6 bases each). Germline lookup yields CDR1 LGHNA and CDR2 YSLEER. The V gene lost 3 bases and the J gene lost 2 bases, with 17 bases spanning the gap. This CDR3 is 16 amino acids long. CDR3 in amino acids: CASSQGTGTPTYEQYF. The CDR3 DNA is TGCGCCAGCAGCCAGGGTACAGGGACTCCGACCTACGAGCAGTACTTC.

This clonotype was counted a single time. This chain connects TRBV4-3 to TRBJ1-2; D may be TRBD1 (5 bases). Germline assignment: CDR1 LGHNA and CDR2 YSLEER. The CDR3 has 16 residues. Trimming left V 4 bases short and J 4 bases short, with 19 bases between. The CDR3 region is CASSLAYGAPGYGYTF. The CDR3 bases are TGCGCCAGCAGCCTAGCCTATGGGGCCCCGGGCTATGGCTACACCTTC.

The gene calls are TRBV6-2 or TRBV6-3 and TRBJ2-3, with TRBD2 matching 9 bases. Germline trimming cut 0 bases from V and 2 bases from J; bases unmatched to any gene: 6. The CDR3 loop spans 17 amino acids. Germline V gene sequence: CDR1 MNHEY, CDR2 SVGEGT. CDR3 amino acids: CASSYSRLAETTDTQYF. In DNA form, the CDR3 reads TGTGCCAGCAGTTACTCCCGACTAGCGGAGACCACAGATACGCAGTATTTT.